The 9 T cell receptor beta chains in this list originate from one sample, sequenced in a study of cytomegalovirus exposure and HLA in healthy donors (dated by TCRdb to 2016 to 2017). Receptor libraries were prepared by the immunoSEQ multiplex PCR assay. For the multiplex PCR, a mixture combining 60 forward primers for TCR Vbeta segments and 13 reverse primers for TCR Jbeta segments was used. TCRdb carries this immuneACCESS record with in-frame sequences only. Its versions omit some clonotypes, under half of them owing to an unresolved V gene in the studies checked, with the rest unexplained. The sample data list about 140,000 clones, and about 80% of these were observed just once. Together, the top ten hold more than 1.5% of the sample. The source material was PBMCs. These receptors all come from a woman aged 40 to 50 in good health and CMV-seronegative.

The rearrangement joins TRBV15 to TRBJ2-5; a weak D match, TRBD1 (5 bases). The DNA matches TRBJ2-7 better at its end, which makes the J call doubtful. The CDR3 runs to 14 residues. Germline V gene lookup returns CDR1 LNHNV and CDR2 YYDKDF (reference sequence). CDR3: CATSRELGPHEQYF. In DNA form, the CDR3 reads TGTGCCACCAGCAGAGAATTGGGGCCCCACGAGCAGTACTTC.

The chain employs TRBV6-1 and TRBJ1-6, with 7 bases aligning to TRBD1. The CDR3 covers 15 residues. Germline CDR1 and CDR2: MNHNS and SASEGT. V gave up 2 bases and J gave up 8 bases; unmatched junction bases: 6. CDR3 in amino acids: CASSERQGSDSPLHF. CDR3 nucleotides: TGTGCCAGCAGTGAACGACAGGGCTCGGATTCACCCCTCCACTTT.

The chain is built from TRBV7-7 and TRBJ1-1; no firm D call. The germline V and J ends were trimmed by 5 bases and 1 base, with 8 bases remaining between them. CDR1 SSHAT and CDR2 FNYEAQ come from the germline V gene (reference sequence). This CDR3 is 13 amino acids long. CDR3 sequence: CASSPLRNTEAFF. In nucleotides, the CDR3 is TGTGCCAGCAGCCCCCTGAGGAACACTGAAGCTTTCTTT.

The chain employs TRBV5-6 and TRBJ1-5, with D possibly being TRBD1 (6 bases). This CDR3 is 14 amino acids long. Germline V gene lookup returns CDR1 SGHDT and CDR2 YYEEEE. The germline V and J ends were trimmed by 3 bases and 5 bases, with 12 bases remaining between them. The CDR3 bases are TGTGCCAGCAGCTCCCGGGACACCTATCAGCCCCAGCATTTT. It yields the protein CASSSRDTYQPQHF.

The CDR3 DNA sequence: TGCGCCAGCAGCCCGCAGGGTCCTGGAAACACCATATATTTT. It is translated as CASSPQGPGNTIYF. The chain uses TRBV4-3 and TRBJ1-3; a possible D gene is TRBD1 (5 bases). Germline loops: CDR1 LGHNA, CDR2 YSLEER. V gave up 4 bases and J gave up 2 bases, with 9 bases separating them. The CDR3 has 14 residues.

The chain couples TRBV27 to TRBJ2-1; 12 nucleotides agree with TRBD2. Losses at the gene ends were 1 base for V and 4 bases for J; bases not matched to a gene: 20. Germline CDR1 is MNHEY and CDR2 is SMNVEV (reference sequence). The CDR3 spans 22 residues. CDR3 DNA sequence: TGTGCCAGCAGTTTATTGGGCGTCTCTGGGACTAGCGGGTTCTTTCAGTACAATGAGCAGTTCTTC. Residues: CASSLLGVSGTSGFFQYNEQFF.

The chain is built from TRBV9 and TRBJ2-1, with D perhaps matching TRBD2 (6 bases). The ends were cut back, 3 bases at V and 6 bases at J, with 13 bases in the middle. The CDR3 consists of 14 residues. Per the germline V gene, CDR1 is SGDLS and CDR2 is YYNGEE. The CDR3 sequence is CASSAGVRFNEQFF. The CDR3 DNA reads TGTGCCAGCAGCGCGGGAGTTAGGTTCAATGAGCAGTTCTTC.

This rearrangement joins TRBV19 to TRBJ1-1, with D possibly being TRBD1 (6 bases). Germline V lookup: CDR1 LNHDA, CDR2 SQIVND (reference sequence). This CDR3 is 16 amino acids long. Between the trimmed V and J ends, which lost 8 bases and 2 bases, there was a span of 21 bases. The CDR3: CASRPRGADFNTEAFF. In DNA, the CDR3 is TGTGCCAGTCGCCCCCGGGGGGCCGATTTTAACACTGAAGCTTTCTTT. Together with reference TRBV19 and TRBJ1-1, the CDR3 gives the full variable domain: DGGITQSPKYLFRKEGQNVTLSCEQNLNHDAMYWYRQDPGQGLRLIYYSQIVNDFQKGDIAEGYSVSREKKESFPLTVTSAQKNPTAFYLCASRPRGADFNTEAFFGQGTRLTVV.

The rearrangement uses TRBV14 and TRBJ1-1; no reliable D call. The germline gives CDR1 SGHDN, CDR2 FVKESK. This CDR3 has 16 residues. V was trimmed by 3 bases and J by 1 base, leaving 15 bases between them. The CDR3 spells CASSQSGAVQNTEAFF. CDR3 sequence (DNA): TGTGCCAGCAGCCAGTCAGGAGCGGTCCAGAACACTGAAGCTTTCTTT.